Presented here are 9 T cell receptor beta chains from one specimen sequenced in a study of a mutant IDH1 vaccine in newly diagnosed glioma. TCRdb keeps only in-frame clones here, not all; method: immunoSEQ multiplex PCR. This table has about 26,000 clones, approximately 79% appearing once. Described time point: week 5, during vaccination. Each dose delivered 300 ug of mutant IDH1 20-mer peptide subcutaneously with imiquimod. Their cognate antigens are unknown. The sequences come from PBMCs, collected from a glioma patient whose treatment included an IDH1 peptide vaccine. Receptors originate from a man in his forties or fifties with glioma. Some clones in this sample may be carry-over from other donors' samples.

The chain couples TRBV29-1 to TRBJ2-1; either TRBD1 or TRBD2 may supply D (5 bases each). The CDR3 consists of 12 residues. In germline, CDR1 is SQVTM, CDR2 ANQGSEA. Deletions cut 7 bases from V and 7 bases from J, with 14 bases between. The DNA for the CDR3 is TGCAGCGCCGAGGGGCAGGGTAATGAGCAGTTCTTC. Residues: CSAEGQGNEQFF.

The chain couples TRBV2 to TRBJ1-1; 8 nucleotides line up with TRBD1. From germline, CDR1 is SNHLY and CDR2 FYNNEI. This CDR3 spans 13 amino acids. V trimming: 11 bases; J trimming: 5 bases; junction bases outside the gene matches: 10. Written as DNA, the CDR3 is TGTGCCGGAGGTCAGGGGGCAAGGACTGAAGCTTTCTTT. It specifies CAGGQGARTEAFF.

In regard to this clone: One junction end disagrees with the germline gene, perhaps due to a read error. The rearrangement links TRBV25-1 to TRBJ1-2, with D perhaps matching TRBD1 (6 bases). This CDR3 comprises 13 residues. Germline V gene sequence: CDR1 MGHDK, CDR2 SYGVNS. In nucleotides, the CDR3 is TGTGCCGGCAGTGCCGGGACACCCTATGGCTACACCTTC. It is translated as CAGSAGTPYGYTF.

This chain uses TRBV2 with TRBJ1-1, with TRBD1 matching 8 bases. This CDR3 has 13 residues. V lost 6 bases, J lost 3 bases, and 3 bases stayed unmatched. CDR1 is SNHLY and CDR2 is FYNNEI in the germline V gene. DNA for the CDR3: TGTGCCAGCAGAACGACAGGGGACACTGAAGCTTTCTTT. It translates to CASRTTGDTEAFF.

Only a few counts were recorded for this clone. This chain connects TRBV7-6 to TRBJ1-1; D is unresolved. Germline CDR1 reads SGHVS; CDR2 reads FNYEAQ. V dropped 5 bases and J dropped 4 bases, with 17 bases sitting between them. The CDR3 totals 15 residues. Here the CDR3 reads CASSVGLAGSTEAFF. CDR3 bases: TGTGCCAGCAGCGTTGGACTGGCGGGGAGCACTGAAGCTTTCTTT. Filled out from reference TRBV7-6 and TRBJ1-1, the complete variable domain reads GAGVSQSPRYKVTKRGQDVALRCDPISGHVSLYWYRQALGQGPEFLTYFNYEAQQDKSGLPNDRFSAERPEGSISTLTIQRTEQRDSAMYRCASSVGLAGSTEAFFGQGTRLTVV.

This chain joins TRBV30 and TRBJ1-2; possible D gene TRBD1, 5 bases. The germline V gene has CDR1 GTSNPN and CDR2 SVGIG (reference sequence). The V end lost 4 bases, the J end lost 7 bases, and 16 bases lay between the germline ends. This CDR3 has 13 amino acids. The CDR3 region has the DNA TGTGCCTGGAAAGCAGGGACCTTTGGTGGCTACACCTTC. Encoded protein: CAWKAGTFGGYTF.

This clone was seen only once. This chain connects TRBV13 to TRBJ2-3; 9 nucleotides align to TRBD2. Per the germline V gene, CDR1 is PRHDT and CDR2 is FYEKMQ (reference sequence). Trimming took 5 bases from V and 0 from J; bases not matched to a gene: 3. CDR3 length: 15 amino acids. CDR3 bases: TGTGCCAGCAGCCCCGGGACTAGCAGCACAGATACGCAGTATTTT. As protein: CASSPGTSSTDTQYF. Together with reference TRBV13 and TRBJ2-3, the CDR3 gives the full variable domain: AAGVIQSPRHLIKEKRETATLKCYPIPRHDTVYWYQQGPGQDPQFLISFYEKMQSDKGSIPDRFSAQQFSDYHSELNMSSLELGDSALYFCASSPGTSSTDTQYFGPGTRLTVL.

This sequence joins TRBV5-4 and TRBJ1-2, with 7 bases that match TRBD1. Trimming at V came to 2 bases and at J to 7 bases, leaving 8 bases not matched to a gene. The CDR3 runs 14 residues. Looked up from germline, CDR1 is SGHNT and CDR2 is YYREEE (reference sequence). In DNA, the CDR3 is TGTGCCAGCAGCTTCCGTGACAGGGCGGCTGGCTACACCTTC. Translating it yields CASSFRDRAAGYTF.

The chain has TRBV5-1 and TRBJ1-6; D is ambiguous. The V gene's germline CDR1 is SGHRS and CDR2 YFSETQ. Trimming cost V 0 bases and J 6 bases, with 7 bases left between them. The CDR3 covers 14 residues. The CDR3: CASSLGQPNSPLHF. CDR3 nucleotide sequence: TGCGCCAGCAGCTTGGGACAACCTAATTCACCCCTCCACTTT.